This T cell receptor beta chain came from a study of OX40 agonist ivuxolimab in advanced cancers. V was cut by 6 bases and J by 3 bases, with 9 bases left in between. Per the germline V gene, CDR1 is MNHEY and CDR2 is SMNVEV (reference sequence). The CDR3 loop spans 13 amino acids. Measured with immunoSEQ multiplex PCR; TCRdb has only the in-frame clones, and not every one. Here the sample spans around 38,000 clones, 65% to 90% being singletons. Sequenced here: CD4+ or CD8+ T cells sorted from blood, sampled in a trial of the OX40 agonist ivuxolimab. The clonotype originates from an adult with an advanced solid tumor such as melanoma, head and neck, liver or kidney cancer. The chain carries TRBV27 and TRBJ1-5; unclear D gene. The CDR3 region has the DNA TGTGCCAGCAGGATGGTGGTCAATCAGCCCCAGCATTTT. Amino acid sequence: CASRMVVNQPQHF.